This T cell receptor beta chain was documented in a study of T cells in women clearing cervical HPV infection. Study results and limitations: Associations may precede or follow infection; HPV-specific or memory T cells were not isolated. CIN3+ cases had significantly higher TCR richness than controls; evenness did not differ.

Some clones are missing from TCRdb's copy, which holds only in-frame ones; the method was immunoSEQ multiplex PCR. The sample has more than 20,000 clones; the top ten hold about 3.3%. About this clone itself: What it binds is unknown. The read halts 3 residues ahead of the CDR3 end, with the missing end drawn from the germline J gene.

After removal of 8 bases from V and 3 bases from J, the junction contained 13 bases not matched to a gene. There are 16 residues in the CDR3. Germline V lookup: CDR1 SNHLY, CDR2 FYNNEI. The clonotype comes from a woman aged 18-70 years with a cervical HPV16 infection that either progressed to CIN3+ or cleared (not recorded which). This chain joins TRBV2 and TRBJ2-3; 8 nucleotides align to TRBD2. Material: blood buffy coat. The CDR3 sequence: CASEAGAVRDTDTQYF. The covered CDR3 bases are TGTGCCAGCGAAGCGGGAGCCGTAAGGGATACAGATACG.